Listed below are T cell receptor beta chains from one sample, sequenced in a study of T cell changes during pregnancy in multiple sclerosis. TCRdb's table, derived via immunoSEQ multiplex PCR, lists solely in-frame clones and lacks some. Of some 48,000 clones listed, 80% to 90% are singletons. Sample: CD8+ T cells from peripheral blood mononuclear cells, taken in the second trimester of pregnancy. These TCRs come from a female donor with multiple sclerosis, enrolled in a pregnancy study. Each CDR3 is given with its conserved first and last residue. A D gene is named only where the DNA matches it firmly. The size of a clone is reported for some rows only, either as once, few or many, or as a class for expanded clones.

size,V,length,J,D,DNA,CDR3
-,TRBV5-5,16,TRBJ1-2,TRBD1,TGTGCCAGCAGCTCCGGACAGGCCACGCTTAACTATGGCTACACCTTC,CASSSGQATLNYGYTF
-,TRBV28,14,TRBJ1-1,-,TGTGCCAGCACCACGCGTGGACAACTCACTGAAGCTTTCTTT,CASTTRGQLTEAFF
-,TRBV2,13,TRBJ2-7,TRBD1,TGTGCCAGCAAGGGGGCGAGCTCCTACGAGCAGTACTTC,CASKGASSYEQYF
-,TRBV2,14,TRBJ2-7,-,TGTGCCAGCAGTCACCCACAGGGTTCAGACGAGCAGTACTTC,CASSHPQGSDEQYF
-,TRBV28,17,TRBJ1-5,-,TGTGCCAGCAGTTTAGACGCGGGGGGGCATAGCAATCAGCCCCAGCATTTT,CASSLDAGGHSNQPQHF
-,TRBV27,13,TRBJ1-1,-,TGTGCCAGCAGTTTGGCGGCTAACACTGAAGCTTTCTTT,CASSLAANTEAFF
-,TRBV10-3,16,TRBJ2-7,TRBD1,TGTGCCATCAGTGAGTCGAGGACAGGGAGCTCCTACGAGCAGTACTTC,CAISESRTGSSYEQYF
once,TRBV7-6,17,TRBJ2-5,TRBD2,TGTGCCAGCAGCTTCGATGAGACTAGCCGATTACAAGAGACCCAGTACTTC,CASSFDETSRLQETQYF
-,TRBV6-5,14,TRBJ2-5,TRBD1,TGTGCCAGCAGCGGGACAGGGCAACAAGAGACCCAGTACTTC,CASSGTGQQETQYF
once,TRBV11-2,15,TRBJ2-7,TRBD1,TGTGCCAGCAGCACCGGGACAGGGAAAGTCTACGAGCAGTACTTC,CASSTGTGKVYEQYF
-,TRBV9,16,TRBJ1-4,-,TGTGCCAGCAGCGTAGATTCGGATTTCGGGGGTGAAAAACTGTTTTTT,CASSVDSDFGGEKLFF
once,TRBV5-6,15,TRBJ2-7,TRBD1,TGTGCCAGCAGCTCCCCCGGGACAGGGCACTACGAGCAGTACTTC,CASSSPGTGHYEQYF
-,TRBV18,15,TRBJ2-5,TRBD1,TGTGCCAGCTCACTAGGGACAGGGTTCCAAGAGACCCAGTACTTC,CASSLGTGFQETQYF
-,TRBV7-9,14,TRBJ1-4,TRBD1,TGTGCCAGCAGCCGGGGACAGGCTAATGAAAAACTGTTTTTT,CASSRGQANEKLFF
-,TRBV6-5,15,TRBJ2-5,-,TGTGCCAGCAGTTACGCTCCAGCGGTGGCGGAGACCCAGTACTTC,CASSYAPAVAETQYF
-,TRBV11-2,12,TRBJ2-1,-,TGTGCCAGCAGCTTAGCGGGGAATGAGCAGTTCTTC,CASSLAGNEQFF
few,TRBV4-2,16,TRBJ2-1,TRBD2,TGTGCCAGCAGCTACGCCGGGACTAGCGAGATCAATGAGCAGTTCTTC,CASSYAGTSEINEQFF
-,TRBV7-6,14,TRBJ2-5,TRBD2,TGTGCCAGCAGCTCCGGGACTAGACAAGAGACCCAGTACTTC,CASSSGTRQETQYF
-,TRBV13,16,TRBJ2-7,TRBD1,TGTGCCAGCGGAACGACAGGGGGCCCACTTGACTACGAGCAGTACTTC,CASGTTGGPLDYEQYF
-,TRBV27,15,TRBJ2-7,-,TGTGCCAGCAGTTTTGCGGGACAGACCTCCTACGAGCAGTACTTC,CASSFAGQTSYEQYF
-,TRBV13,15,TRBJ1-4,TRBD1,TGTGCCAGCAGCTTAGGGGGACAGGCTAATGAAAAACTGTTTTTT,CASSLGGQANEKLFF
-,TRBV5-6,15,TRBJ2-7,TRBD1,TGTGCCAGCACCCTGACAGGGTACGTCTCTGACGAGCAGTACTTC,CASTLTGYVSDEQYF
-,TRBV27,16,TRBJ2-1,TRBD2,TGTGCCAGCAGTTTATCTGGTAGCGGGACTTACAATGAGCAGTTCTTC,CASSLSGSGTYNEQFF
-,TRBV19,16,TRBJ2-5,TRBD2,TGTGCCAGTAGTAAACGGACTAGCGGAGAGTGGGAGACCCAGTACTTC,CASSKRTSGEWETQYF
once,TRBV14,14,TRBJ1-4,-,TGTGCCAGCAGCCAAGTAGGGGGTACGGAAAAACTGTTTTTT,CASSQVGGTEKLFF
-,TRBV10-3,13,TRBJ1-2,-,TGTGCCATCAGTGACGAGGGTTCCTATGGCTACACCTTC,CAISDEGSYGYTF
-,TRBV27,15,TRBJ2-5,TRBD2,TGTGCCAGCAGTTTGGGACGGGGGGGCGTAGAGACCCAGTACTTC,CASSLGRGGVETQYF
once,TRBV2,17,TRBJ1-5,TRBD1,TGTGCCAGCAGTGATCCCGGGACAGCCAAAATTAATCAGCCCCAGCATTTT,CASSDPGTAKINQPQHF
-,TRBV2,14,TRBJ1-2,-,TGTGCCAGCTTAGGAGCACAGGCGCTCTATGGCTACACCTTC,CASLGAQALYGYTF
-,TRBV7-9,14,TRBJ1-5,TRBD1,TGTGCCAGCAGCTTAGCGGGACAGTCAGAGACCCAGCATTTT,CASSLAGQSETQHF
-,TRBV6-6,14,TRBJ1-1,TRBD1,TGTGCCAGCACCTTGGGACAGGGGGTAGCTGAAGCTTTCTTT,CASTLGQGVAEAFF
-,TRBV1,21,TRBJ1-1,-,TGCACCAGCAGCCAAGATCTTAGCCGGGTTCGTGGACAATACTTGAACACTGAAGCTTTCTTT,CTSSQDLSRVRGQYLNTEAFF
once,TRBV9,13,TRBJ2-7,-,TGTGCCAGCAGCGTAGTTATTAGCGGCGAGCAGTACTTC,CASSVVISGEQYF
-,TRBV10-3,15,TRBJ2-1,-,TGTGCCATCAGTGAGTCAAGCCTGGCCTACAATGAGCAGTTCTTC,CAISESSLAYNEQFF
once,TRBV19,16,TRBJ1-5,-,TGTGCCAGTAGTATAGATTTAATGGGACTGAATCAGCCCCAGCATTTT,CASSIDLMGLNQPQHF
-,TRBV11-2,14,TRBJ1-2,-,TGTGCCAGCAGCTTATCGGGGGCTAACTATGGCTACACCTTC,CASSLSGANYGYTF
few,TRBV19,14,TRBJ2-7,TRBD2,TGTGCCAGTAGCCCGCTAGCGGGGGGCTACGAGCAGTACTTC,CASSPLAGGYEQYF
-,TRBV27,15,TRBJ2-2,TRBD1,TGTGCCAGCAGTCCCTTCGACAGGGCCGGCGGGGAGCTGTTTTTT,CASSPFDRAGGELFF
few,TRBV2,16,TRBJ2-3,-,TGTGCCAGTAAGCAGCGGACAGCCTCTAGCACAGATACGCAGTATTTT,CASKQRTASSTDTQYF
once,TRBV30,16,TRBJ1-2,TRBD1,TGTGCCTGGAGGGGGTGGGGACAGGAACAGAACTATGGCTACACCTTC,CAWRGWGQEQNYGYTF
-,TRBV6-4,20,TRBJ2-1,TRBD2,TGTGCCAGCAGTGACCCAGTCCCGGGACTAGCGGGCGACTCCTACAATGAGCAGTTCTTC,CASSDPVPGLAGDSYNEQFF
-,TRBV2,15,TRBJ2-2,TRBD2,TGTGCCAGCAGTGAGGGGGGACTAGCGAACGGGGAGCTGTTTTTT,CASSEGGLANGELFF
-,TRBV7-8,16,TRBJ1-1,-,TGTGCCAGCAGCAAAAGCGGTTCCTCGAAGAACACTGAAGCTTTCTTT,CASSKSGSSKNTEAFF
-,TRBV19,15,TRBJ1-5,-,TGTGCCAGTAGTATCTGGGGAGATAGCAATCAGCCCCAGCATTTT,CASSIWGDSNQPQHF